The TCR beta chain under discussion was sequenced for a study of shared T cell receptors in the human thymus. This CDR3 has 16 residues. Germline CDR1 reads MNHNY; CDR2 reads SVGAGI (reference sequence). J lost 5 bases, V lost 2 bases, and 9 bases had no gene match. The method was immunoSEQ multiplex PCR; TCRdb's version includes in-frame clones alone and lacks a portion of them. The sample consists of about 660,000 clones, roughly 90% of them appearing once. This same sample was also taken into another study, of human thymus T cells. That source reports: Donors were healthy Finnish infants having corrective surgery for congenital heart defects. Corrective heart surgery yielded the resections from which the thymus tissue came. V and J gene usage appeared biased in thymic and blood repertoires. Thymic repertoires of unrelated individuals were reported in related research to overlap highly.

The sample consisted of thymocytes. This clonotype was obtained from a boy in the first two years of life with a congenital heart defect. This chain uses TRBV6-6 with TRBJ2-1; TRBD1 agrees at 7 bases. CDR3 loop: CASSYQTPGQHNEQFF. Written as DNA, the CDR3 is TGTGCCAGCAGTTACCAAACCCCGGGACAGCACAATGAGCAGTTCTTC.